Listed below are T cell receptor beta chains from one sample, sequenced in a study of shared clonotypes between healthy human individuals. Profiling relied on immunoSEQ multiplex PCR, and the TCRdb table lists in-frame clones only, not all of them. The repertoire holds approximately 530,000 clones, with 90% to 96% as singletons. The sequencing sample was made of naive CD4+ T cells sorted from blood. All receptors derive from a woman between 25 and 40 years old in good health. Both conserved end residues are part of each CDR3. The order of the fields is J gene, CDR3 length, D gene, clone size, V gene, CDR3 DNA, CDR3 protein. A D gene is named only where the DNA matches it firmly. Part of the rows lack a size; the others show once, few, many or a class for expanded clones.

j_call: TRBJ2-7
cdr3_length: 15
d_call: TRBD2
clone_size: NA
v_call: TRBV2
cdr3_nt: TGTGCCAGCAGTGACCCGGTAGCGGGACGGGGCGAGCAGTACTTC
cdr3_aa: CASSDPVAGRGEQYF

j_call: TRBJ2-3
cdr3_length: 14
d_call: TRBD2
clone_size: NA
v_call: TRBV18
cdr3_nt: TGTGCCAGCTCTCTAGCGGGAGGTACAGATACGCAGTATTTT
cdr3_aa: CASSLAGGTDTQYF

j_call: TRBJ2-5
cdr3_length: 16
d_call: NA
clone_size: NA
v_call: TRBV9
cdr3_nt: TGTGCCAGCAGCAGGCAGGGGCAAAGTGGGTGGGAGACCCAGTACTTC
cdr3_aa: CASSRQGQSGWETQYF

j_call: TRBJ2-1
cdr3_length: 13
d_call: NA
clone_size: NA
v_call: TRBV19
cdr3_nt: TGTGCCAGTAGTATCGGGAAGCCTCCCGAGCAGTTCTTC
cdr3_aa: CASSIGKPPEQFF

j_call: TRBJ1-1
cdr3_length: 15
d_call: NA
clone_size: NA
v_call: TRBV28
cdr3_nt: TGTGCCAGCAGTTTATATGGGGGCGGGAACACTGAAGCTTTCTTT
cdr3_aa: CASSLYGGGNTEAFF

j_call: TRBJ2-5
cdr3_length: 17
d_call: TRBD2
clone_size: NA
v_call: TRBV5-1
cdr3_nt: TGCGCCAGCAGCCGAGGACTAGCGGGAGGGGATCGAGAGACCCAGTACTTC
cdr3_aa: CASSRGLAGGDRETQYF

j_call: TRBJ1-5
cdr3_length: 13
d_call: TRBD1
clone_size: NA
v_call: TRBV6-6
cdr3_nt: TGTGCCAGCAGGGACAGGGTAAATCAGCCCCAGCATTTT
cdr3_aa: CASRDRVNQPQHF

j_call: TRBJ2-1
cdr3_length: 13
d_call: TRBD2
clone_size: NA
v_call: TRBV2
cdr3_nt: TGTGCCAGCAGTCGACTAGCGGGAGGGGAGCAGTTCTTC
cdr3_aa: CASSRLAGGEQFF

j_call: TRBJ2-3
cdr3_length: 15
d_call: TRBD2
clone_size: NA
v_call: TRBV5-5
cdr3_nt: TGTGCCAGCAGCAAGACTAGCGGTCGCACAGATACGCAGTATTTT
cdr3_aa: CASSKTSGRTDTQYF

j_call: TRBJ1-5
cdr3_length: 15
d_call: NA
clone_size: NA
v_call: TRBV7-8
cdr3_nt: TGTGCCAGCAGCTTAGAGGGTTTTGCCAATCAGCCCCAGCATTTT
cdr3_aa: CASSLEGFANQPQHF

j_call: TRBJ2-5
cdr3_length: 17
d_call: NA
clone_size: NA
v_call: TRBV4-1
cdr3_nt: TGCGCCAGCAGCCAAGTCCACCGGGACCACCTCCTGGAAACCCAGTACTTC
cdr3_aa: CASSQVHRDHLLETQYF

j_call: TRBJ2-1
cdr3_length: 14
d_call: NA
clone_size: once
v_call: TRBV14
cdr3_nt: TGTGCCAGCTCCCGGGAGCGAGAGTACAATGAGCAGTTCTTC
cdr3_aa: CASSREREYNEQFF

j_call: TRBJ1-4
cdr3_length: 13
d_call: NA
clone_size: NA
v_call: TRBV28
cdr3_nt: TGTGCCACCACCTTGGGGGGGAATGAAAAACTGTTTTTT
cdr3_aa: CATTLGGNEKLFF

j_call: TRBJ2-2
cdr3_length: 15
d_call: TRBD2
clone_size: NA
v_call: TRBV2
cdr3_nt: TGTGCCAGCAGCCGCGGGGGTAATAGGATCGGGGAGCTGTTTTTT
cdr3_aa: CASSRGGNRIGELFF

j_call: TRBJ2-3
cdr3_length: 17
d_call: NA
clone_size: once
v_call: TRBV4-2
cdr3_nt: TGTGCCAGCAGCCAGGGTGCCTGGGAGACAGCGGCAGATACGCAGTATTTT
cdr3_aa: CASSQGAWETAADTQYF

j_call: TRBJ2-7
cdr3_length: 13
d_call: TRBD1
clone_size: NA
v_call: TRBV10-3
cdr3_nt: TGTGCCACCGCCGGGACAGAGAAATACGAGCAGTACTTC
cdr3_aa: CATAGTEKYEQYF

j_call: TRBJ2-2
cdr3_length: 14
d_call: NA
clone_size: once
v_call: TRBV9
cdr3_nt: TGTGCCAGCAGCGTATGGGGGGTTGCCGGGGAGCTGTTTTTT
cdr3_aa: CASSVWGVAGELFF

j_call: TRBJ1-5
cdr3_length: 13
d_call: NA
clone_size: once
v_call: TRBV7-8
cdr3_nt: TGTGCCAGCAGCACCGATAGCAATCAGCCCCAGCATTTT
cdr3_aa: CASSTDSNQPQHF

j_call: TRBJ1-3
cdr3_length: 14
d_call: NA
clone_size: once
v_call: TRBV15
cdr3_nt: TGTGCCACCAGCAGAGATCCCAGCGGGAACACCATATATTTT
cdr3_aa: CATSRDPSGNTIYF

j_call: TRBJ2-1
cdr3_length: 17
d_call: TRBD1
clone_size: NA
v_call: TRBV19
cdr3_nt: TGTGCCAGTAGTATTGGGACAGGGGGATGGCTACTGAATGAGCAGTTCTTC
cdr3_aa: CASSIGTGGWLLNEQFF

j_call: TRBJ2-7
cdr3_length: 16
d_call: NA
clone_size: NA
v_call: TRBV15
cdr3_nt: TGTGCCACCAGCAGAGGGACGGGTGGGAGTTCGTACGAGCAGTACTTC
cdr3_aa: CATSRGTGGSSYEQYF

j_call: TRBJ2-7
cdr3_length: 11
d_call: NA
clone_size: NA
v_call: TRBV29-1
cdr3_nt: TGCAGCGTCGGGGCGACCTACGAGCAGTACTTC
cdr3_aa: CSVGATYEQYF

j_call: TRBJ2-3
cdr3_length: 13
d_call: NA
clone_size: NA
v_call: TRBV19
cdr3_nt: TGTGCCAGTAGTGCCCAGGGGGGAGATACGCAGTATTTT
cdr3_aa: CASSAQGGDTQYF

j_call: TRBJ2-5
cdr3_length: 13
d_call: TRBD2
clone_size: NA
v_call: TRBV28
cdr3_nt: TGTGCCAGCAGTACAACCGGGGGGGAAACCCAGTACTTC
cdr3_aa: CASSTTGGETQYF

j_call: TRBJ1-1
cdr3_length: 16
d_call: NA
clone_size: NA
v_call: TRBV4-1
cdr3_nt: TGCGCCAGCAGCCAAGATCCGCGGGAGGGGAACACTGAAGCTTTCTTT
cdr3_aa: CASSQDPREGNTEAFF

j_call: TRBJ2-1
cdr3_length: 14
d_call: NA
clone_size: NA
v_call: TRBV15
cdr3_nt: TGTGCCACCAGCAGAGATCGGAACTACAATGAGCAGTTCTTC
cdr3_aa: CATSRDRNYNEQFF

j_call: TRBJ2-7
cdr3_length: 17
d_call: TRBD1
clone_size: NA
v_call: TRBV19
cdr3_nt: TGTGCCAGTTCTCCCGAGGGGGCAGGGTCCTCGTTACGCGAGCAGTACTTC
cdr3_aa: CASSPEGAGSSLREQYF

j_call: TRBJ2-7
cdr3_length: 14
d_call: NA
clone_size: NA
v_call: TRBV29-1
cdr3_nt: TGCAGCGTTGGGACCCAAGGGTTCCTCTACGAGCAGTACTTC
cdr3_aa: CSVGTQGFLYEQYF

j_call: TRBJ2-4
cdr3_length: 17
d_call: TRBD2
clone_size: NA
v_call: TRBV27
cdr3_nt: TGTGCCAGCAGTCCCGGGACTAGCGGGAGGGCGAAAAACATTCAGTACTTC
cdr3_aa: CASSPGTSGRAKNIQYF

j_call: TRBJ1-1
cdr3_length: 13
d_call: NA
clone_size: NA
v_call: TRBV18
cdr3_nt: TGTGCCAGCTCACCGGCGGGTTACACTGAAGCTTTCTTT
cdr3_aa: CASSPAGYTEAFF

j_call: TRBJ2-5
cdr3_length: 15
d_call: TRBD1
clone_size: NA
v_call: TRBV7-8
cdr3_nt: TGTGCCAGCAGCTTGATTAGACAGGGCCAAGAGACCCAGTACTTC
cdr3_aa: CASSLIRQGQETQYF

j_call: TRBJ2-1
cdr3_length: 18
d_call: TRBD2
clone_size: once
v_call: TRBV19
cdr3_nt: TGTGCCAGTAGTCCGGGATCTAGCGGGATGAGCCCCTACAATGAGCAGTTCTTC
cdr3_aa: CASSPGSSGMSPYNEQFF

j_call: TRBJ2-1
cdr3_length: 15
d_call: NA
clone_size: NA
v_call: TRBV19
cdr3_nt: TGTGCCAGTAGCCAAGCATTAGCCTCCTACAATGAGCAGTTCTTC
cdr3_aa: CASSQALASYNEQFF

j_call: TRBJ2-7
cdr3_length: 14
d_call: TRBD2
clone_size: NA
v_call: TRBV18
cdr3_nt: TGTGCCAGCTCAAACGGGCGGAGCGGGGACGAGCAGTACTTC
cdr3_aa: CASSNGRSGDEQYF

j_call: TRBJ2-7
cdr3_length: 13
d_call: NA
clone_size: NA
v_call: TRBV7-9
cdr3_nt: TGTGCCAGCAGCTGGCTTGGCTCCTACGAGCAGTACTTC
cdr3_aa: CASSWLGSYEQYF

j_call: TRBJ1-3
cdr3_length: 16
d_call: NA
clone_size: NA
v_call: TRBV11-2
cdr3_nt: TGTGCCAGCAGCCGATTTAAGCTCGGATCCGGAAACACCATATATTTT
cdr3_aa: CASSRFKLGSGNTIYF

j_call: TRBJ2-5
cdr3_length: 15
d_call: TRBD1
clone_size: NA
v_call: TRBV7-9
cdr3_nt: TGTGCCAGCAGCCAACTCCAGGGGGCACGGGAGACCCAGTACTTC
cdr3_aa: CASSQLQGARETQYF

j_call: TRBJ2-5
cdr3_length: 13
d_call: NA
clone_size: NA
v_call: TRBV11-3
cdr3_nt: TGTGCCAGCAGCTTAGACTTTCTCGGGACCCAGTACTTC
cdr3_aa: CASSLDFLGTQYF

j_call: TRBJ1-1
cdr3_length: 13
d_call: NA
clone_size: NA
v_call: TRBV6-6
cdr3_nt: TGTGCCAGCAGTCGGAATCGTATCGCTGAAGCTTTCTTT
cdr3_aa: CASSRNRIAEAFF

j_call: TRBJ1-5
cdr3_length: 14
d_call: NA
clone_size: once
v_call: TRBV27
cdr3_nt: TGTGCCAGCAGTAAACAAGATAGCAATCAGCCCCAGCATTTT
cdr3_aa: CASSKQDSNQPQHF

j_call: TRBJ1-5
cdr3_length: 16
d_call: TRBD1
clone_size: NA
v_call: TRBV6-6
cdr3_nt: TGTGCCAGCAGAACACAGGGGGGGCGCGGCAATCAGCCCCAGCATTTT
cdr3_aa: CASRTQGGRGNQPQHF

j_call: TRBJ2-5
cdr3_length: 16
d_call: NA
clone_size: NA
v_call: TRBV7-8
cdr3_nt: TGTGCCAGCAGCTTAGTTCCCGCGGGATTCCAAGAGACCCAGTACTTC
cdr3_aa: CASSLVPAGFQETQYF

j_call: TRBJ2-2
cdr3_length: 16
d_call: TRBD1
clone_size: once
v_call: TRBV30
cdr3_nt: TGTGCCTGGAGTGTACTCGGACAGGGCAACACCGGGGAGCTGTTTTTT
cdr3_aa: CAWSVLGQGNTGELFF

j_call: TRBJ1-2
cdr3_length: 12
d_call: NA
clone_size: NA
v_call: TRBV28
cdr3_nt: NA
cdr3_aa: CASSSSVYGYTF

j_call: TRBJ2-2
cdr3_length: 17
d_call: NA
clone_size: once
v_call: TRBV18
cdr3_nt: TGTGCCAGCTCATCTGCCAGCCTCCGGCAGAACACCGGGGAGCTGTTTTTT
cdr3_aa: CASSSASLRQNTGELFF

j_call: TRBJ1-1
cdr3_length: 14
d_call: TRBD1
clone_size: NA
v_call: TRBV28
cdr3_nt: TGTGCCAGCATTACCAGGGGGCCCAACACTGAAGCTTTCTTT
cdr3_aa: CASITRGPNTEAFF

j_call: TRBJ2-5
cdr3_length: 13
d_call: NA
clone_size: NA
v_call: TRBV19
cdr3_nt: TGTGCCAGTAGGCCGAACCAAGTGGAGACCCAGTACTTC
cdr3_aa: CASRPNQVETQYF